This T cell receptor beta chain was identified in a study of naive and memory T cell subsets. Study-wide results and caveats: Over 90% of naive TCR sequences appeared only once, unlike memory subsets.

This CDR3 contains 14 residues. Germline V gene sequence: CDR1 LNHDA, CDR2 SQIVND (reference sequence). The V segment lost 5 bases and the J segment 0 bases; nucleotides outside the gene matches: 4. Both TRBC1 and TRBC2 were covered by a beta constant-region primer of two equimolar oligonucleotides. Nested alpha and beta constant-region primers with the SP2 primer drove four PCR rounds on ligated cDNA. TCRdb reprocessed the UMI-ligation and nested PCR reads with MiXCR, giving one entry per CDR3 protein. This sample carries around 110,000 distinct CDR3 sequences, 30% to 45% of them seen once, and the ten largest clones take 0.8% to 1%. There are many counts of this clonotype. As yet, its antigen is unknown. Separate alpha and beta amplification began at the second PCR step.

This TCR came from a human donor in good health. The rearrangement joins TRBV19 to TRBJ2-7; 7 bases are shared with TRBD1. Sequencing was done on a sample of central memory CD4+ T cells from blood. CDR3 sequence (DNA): TGTGCCAGTAGTGGAGGACAGGTCTCCTACGAGCAGTACTTC. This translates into CASSGGQVSYEQYF.